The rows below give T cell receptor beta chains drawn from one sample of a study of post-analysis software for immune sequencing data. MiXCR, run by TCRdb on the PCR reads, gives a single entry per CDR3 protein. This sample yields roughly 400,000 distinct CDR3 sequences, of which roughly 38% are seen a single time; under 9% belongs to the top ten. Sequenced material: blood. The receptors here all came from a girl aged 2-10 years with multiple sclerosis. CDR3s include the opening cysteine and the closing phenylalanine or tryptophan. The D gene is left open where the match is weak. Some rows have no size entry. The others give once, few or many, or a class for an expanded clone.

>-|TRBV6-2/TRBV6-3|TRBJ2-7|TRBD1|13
TGTGCCAGCAGTTCGGACAGGGTTTTCGAGCAGTACTTC
CASSSDRVFEQYF
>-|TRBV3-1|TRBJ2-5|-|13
TGTGCCAGCAGCCCCTTTGGGGAAGAGACCCAGTACTTC
CASSPFGEETQYF
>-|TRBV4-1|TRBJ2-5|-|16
TGCGCCAGCAGCCAAGAATGGTCAGATCTCCAAGAGACCCAGTACTTC
CASSQEWSDLQETQYF
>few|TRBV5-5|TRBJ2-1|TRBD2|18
TGTGCCAGCAGCTTGGGACTAGCGGGAGGTTCCGGGTATGATGAGCAGTTCTTC
CASSLGLAGGSGYDEQFF
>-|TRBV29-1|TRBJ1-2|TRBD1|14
TGCAGCGTTTATGGGACAGGGAAAGAGCAAGGCTACACCTTC
CSVYGTGKEQGYTF
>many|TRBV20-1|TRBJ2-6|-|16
TGCAGTGCTAGAGATCTAAGAGTAACTGGGGCCAACGTCCTGACTTTC
CSARDLRVTGANVLTF
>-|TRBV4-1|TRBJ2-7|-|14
TGCGCCAGCAGCCAGAGGACGGAAGCCTACGAGCAGTACTTC
CASSQRTEAYEQYF
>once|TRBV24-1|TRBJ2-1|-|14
TGTGCCACCAGTGATCCTGTGATCCAAGAGACCCAGTTCTTC
CATSDPVIQETQFF
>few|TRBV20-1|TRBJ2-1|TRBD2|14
TGCAGTGCTAGTCGAGCGGGAGGTTACAATGAGCAGTTCTTC
CSASRAGGYNEQFF
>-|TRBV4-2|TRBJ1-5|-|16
TGTGCCAGCAGCCAAGACGACAGGAGGTACTATCAGCCCCAGCATTTT
CASSQDDRRYYQPQHF
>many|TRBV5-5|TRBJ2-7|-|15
TGTGCCAGCAGCTTGCGAGGGGACGGGCTCTACGAGCAGTACTTC
CASSLRGDGLYEQYF
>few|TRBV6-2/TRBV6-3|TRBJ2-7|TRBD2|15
TGTGCCAGCAGTTACAGCGGGAGGTCCCCCTACGAGCAGTACTTC
CASSYSGRSPYEQYF
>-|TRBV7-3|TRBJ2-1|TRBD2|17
TGTGCCAGCAGCTTAACGCGAAGCGGGAGGGGTTACAATGAGCAGTTCTTC
CASSLTRSGRGYNEQFF
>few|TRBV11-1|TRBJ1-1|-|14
TGTGCCAGCACCCCATCGGGGGTGAACACTGAAGCTTTCTTT
CASTPSGVNTEAFF
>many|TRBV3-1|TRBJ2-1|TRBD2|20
TGTGCCAGCAGCCAAAGATCCCCCTCAACTAGCGGGAGGGCGAGGAATGAGCAGTTCTTC
CASSQRSPSTSGRARNEQFF
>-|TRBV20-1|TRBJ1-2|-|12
TGCAGTGCAAGCATTCAGGGGTATGGCTACACCTTC
CSASIQGYGYTF
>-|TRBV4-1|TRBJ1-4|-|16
TGCGCCAGCAGCCCTTTCCCCTCCGAGATTGTGGAAAAACTGTTTTTT
CASSPFPSEIVEKLFF
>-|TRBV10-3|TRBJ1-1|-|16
TGTGCCATCACTCCCGGGATCATGAGGGTGAACACTGAAGCTTTCTTT
CAITPGIMRVNTEAFF
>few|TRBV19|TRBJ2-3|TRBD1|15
TGTGCCAGTAGTATCCTGGCAGGGGGCGCAGATACGCAGTATTTT
CASSILAGGADTQYF
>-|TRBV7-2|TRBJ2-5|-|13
TGTGCCAGCAGCCGGGGAATTCAAGAGACCCAGTACTTC
CASSRGIQETQYF